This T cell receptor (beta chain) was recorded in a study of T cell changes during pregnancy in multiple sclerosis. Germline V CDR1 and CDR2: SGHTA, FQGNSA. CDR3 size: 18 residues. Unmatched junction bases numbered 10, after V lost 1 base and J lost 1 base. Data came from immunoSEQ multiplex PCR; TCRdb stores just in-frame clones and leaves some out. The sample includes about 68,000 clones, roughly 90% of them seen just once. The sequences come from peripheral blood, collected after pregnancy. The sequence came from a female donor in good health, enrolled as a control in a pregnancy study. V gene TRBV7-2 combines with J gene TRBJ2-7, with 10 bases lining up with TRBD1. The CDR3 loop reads CASSLEGQGPHSSYEQYF. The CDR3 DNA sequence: TGTGCCAGCAGCTTAGAGGGACAGGGGCCGCATAGTTCCTACGAGCAGTACTTC.